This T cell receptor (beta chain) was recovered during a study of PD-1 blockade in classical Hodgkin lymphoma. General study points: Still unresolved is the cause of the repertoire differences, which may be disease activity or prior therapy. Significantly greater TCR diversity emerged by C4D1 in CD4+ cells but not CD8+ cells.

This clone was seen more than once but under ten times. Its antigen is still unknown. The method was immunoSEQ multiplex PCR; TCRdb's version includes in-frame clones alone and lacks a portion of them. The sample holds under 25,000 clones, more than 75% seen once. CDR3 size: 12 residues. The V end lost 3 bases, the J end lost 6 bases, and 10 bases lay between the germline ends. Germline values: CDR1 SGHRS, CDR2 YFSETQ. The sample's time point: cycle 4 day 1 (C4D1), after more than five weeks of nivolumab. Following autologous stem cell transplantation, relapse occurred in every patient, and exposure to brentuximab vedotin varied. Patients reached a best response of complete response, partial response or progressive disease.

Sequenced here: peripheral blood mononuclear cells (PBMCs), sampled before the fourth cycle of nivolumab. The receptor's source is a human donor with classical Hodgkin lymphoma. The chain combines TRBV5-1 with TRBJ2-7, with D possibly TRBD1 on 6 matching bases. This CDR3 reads CASSSTGPEQYF. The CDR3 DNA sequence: TGCGCCAGCAGCTCGACAGGCCCCGAGCAGTACTTC. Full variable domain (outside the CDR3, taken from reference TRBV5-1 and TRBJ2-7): KAGVTQTPRYLIKTRGQQVTLSCSPISGHRSVSWYQQTPGQGLQFLFEYFSETQRNKGNFPGRFSGRQFSNSRSEMNVSTLELGDSALYLCASSSTGPEQYFGPGTRLTVT.